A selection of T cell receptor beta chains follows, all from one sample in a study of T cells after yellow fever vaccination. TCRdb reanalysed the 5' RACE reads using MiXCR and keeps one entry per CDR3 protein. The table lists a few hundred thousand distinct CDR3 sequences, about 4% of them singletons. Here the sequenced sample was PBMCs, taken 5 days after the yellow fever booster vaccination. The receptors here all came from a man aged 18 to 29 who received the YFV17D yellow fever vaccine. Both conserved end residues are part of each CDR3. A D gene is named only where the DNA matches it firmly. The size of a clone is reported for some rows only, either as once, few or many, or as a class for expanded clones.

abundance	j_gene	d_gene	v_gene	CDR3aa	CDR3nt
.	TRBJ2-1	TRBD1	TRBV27	CASVGTGGINEQFF	TGTGCCAGCGTAGGGACAGGGGGAATCAATGAGCAGTTCTTC
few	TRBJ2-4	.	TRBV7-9	CASSSLTLAKNIQYF	TGTGCCAGCAGCTCGCTTACTCTAGCCAAAAACATTCAGTACTTC
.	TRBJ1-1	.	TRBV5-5	CASSLWSQGNTEAFF	TGTGCCAGCAGCTTGTGGTCGCAGGGGAACACTGAAGCTTTCTTT
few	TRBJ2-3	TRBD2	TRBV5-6	CASTRPLAGVSTQYF	TGTGCCAGCACACGCCCCCTAGCGGGGGTGAGTACGCAGTATTTT
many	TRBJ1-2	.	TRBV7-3	CASSLEGGYGYTF	TGTGCCAGCAGCTTAGAGGGTGGCTATGGCTACACCTTC
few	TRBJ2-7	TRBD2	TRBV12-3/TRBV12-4	CASSPPSGGSSYEQYF	TGTGCCAGCAGTCCCCCTAGCGGGGGAAGCTCCTACGAGCAGTACTTC
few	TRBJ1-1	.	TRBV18	CASSPRHGTEAFF	TGTGCCAGCTCACCGAGACATGGCACTGAAGCTTTCTTT
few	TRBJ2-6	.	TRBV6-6	CASSRAPGSTGANVLTF	TGTGCCAGCAGCCGAGCCCCCGGTAGCACTGGGGCCAACGTCCTGACTTTC
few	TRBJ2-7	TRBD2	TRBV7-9	CASSPREAGYEQYF	TGTGCCAGCAGCCCACGGGAGGCCGGCTACGAGCAGTACTTC
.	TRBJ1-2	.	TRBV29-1	CSVRGLSYGYTF	TGCAGCGTTAGGGGTTTGAGCTATGGCTACACCTTC
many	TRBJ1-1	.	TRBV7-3	CASSHSGGLNTEAFF	TGTGCCAGCAGCCACAGTGGCGGCCTTAACACTGAAGCTTTCTTT
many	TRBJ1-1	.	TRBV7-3	CASSLGPVMNTEAFF	TGTGCCAGCAGCTTAGGTCCGGTTATGAACACTGAAGCTTTCTTT
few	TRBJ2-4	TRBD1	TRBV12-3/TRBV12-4	CASSSNRGLIIQYF	TGTGCCAGCAGTTCAAACAGGGGGCTGATCATTCAGTACTTC
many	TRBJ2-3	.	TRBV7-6	CASSLGLGVADTQYF	TGTGCCAGCAGCTTAGGTCTGGGGGTGGCAGATACGCAGTATTTT
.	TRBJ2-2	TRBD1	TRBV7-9	CASSLGWWDRKNTGELFF	TGTGCCAGCAGCTTAGGGTGGTGGGACAGGAAGAACACCGGGGAGCTGTTTTTT
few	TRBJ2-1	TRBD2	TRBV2	CASHSSGGRFNEQFF	TGTGCCAGCCATTCTAGCGGGGGTCGGTTCAATGAGCAGTTCTTC
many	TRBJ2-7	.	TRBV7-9	CASSFDSGYEQYF	TGTGCCAGCAGCTTTGACAGCGGATACGAGCAGTACTTC
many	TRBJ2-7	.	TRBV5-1	CASSLSGEQYF	TGCGCCAGCAGCTTGAGCGGGGAGCAGTACTTC
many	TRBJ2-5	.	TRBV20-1	CSARGGRGETQYF	TGCAGTGCTAGGGGGGGCCGCGGGGAGACCCAGTACTTC
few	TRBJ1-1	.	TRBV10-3	CAISDQGNTEAFF	TGTGCCATCAGTGACCAGGGAAACACTGAAGCTTTCTTT
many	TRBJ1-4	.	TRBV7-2	CASSLAGGEKLFF	TGTGCCAGCAGCTTAGCCGGGGGGGAAAAACTGTTTTTT
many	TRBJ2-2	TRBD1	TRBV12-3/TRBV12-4	CASSFPGQGITGELFF	TGTGCCAGCAGTTTTCCGGGACAGGGAATCACCGGGGAGCTGTTTTTT
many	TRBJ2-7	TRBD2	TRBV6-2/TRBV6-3	CASSPPPTSWPYEQYF	TGTGCCAGCAGCCCTCCCCCGACTAGCTGGCCTTACGAGCAGTACTTC
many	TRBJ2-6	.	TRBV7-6	CASSLVTFGGANVLTF	TGTGCCAGCAGCTTAGTGACCTTTGGGGGGGCCAACGTCCTGACTTTC
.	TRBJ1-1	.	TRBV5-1	CASSLAGRGMAFF	TGCGCCAGCAGCTTGGCAGGGAGGGGGATGGCTTTCTTT
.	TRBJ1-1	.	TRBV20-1	CSATAGGGGTEAFF	TGCAGTGCTACCGCCGGGGGGGGAGGCACTGAAGCTTTCTTT
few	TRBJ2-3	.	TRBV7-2	CASSSPGGRTDTQYF	TGTGCCAGCAGCTCTCCGGGGGGCCGCACAGATACGCAGTATTTT
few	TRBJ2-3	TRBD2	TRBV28	CASSARGGQTDTQYF	TGTGCCAGCAGTGCGCGGGGGGGCCAAACAGATACGCAGTATTTT
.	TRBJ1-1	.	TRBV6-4	CASSDSIERVGEAFF	TGTGCCAGCAGTGACTCGATTGAAAGGGTCGGTGAAGCTTTCTTT
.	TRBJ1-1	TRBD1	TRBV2	CASRGTGGLMNTEAFF	TGTGCCAGCCGGGGGACAGGGGGCCTGATGAACACTGAAGCTTTCTTT
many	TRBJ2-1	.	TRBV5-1	CASSRLLTGSQNEQFF	TGCGCCAGCAGCAGACTACTGACCGGGTCCCAAAATGAGCAGTTCTTC
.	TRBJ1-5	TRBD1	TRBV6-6	CASSRQGAGDQPQHF	TGTGCCAGCAGTAGACAGGGGGCAGGGGATCAGCCCCAGCATTTT
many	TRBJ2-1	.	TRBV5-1	CASSLDGISYNEQFF	TGCGCCAGCAGCTTGGATGGTATCTCCTACAATGAGCAGTTCTTC
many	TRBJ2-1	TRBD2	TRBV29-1	CSVETSGSSYNEQFF	TGCAGCGTTGAAACTAGCGGGAGCTCCTACAATGAGCAGTTCTTC
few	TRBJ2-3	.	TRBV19	CASRPNWGKGSTDTQYF	TGTGCCAGTAGACCCAATTGGGGGAAAGGTAGCACAGATACGCAGTATTTT
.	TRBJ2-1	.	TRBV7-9	CASSLGQGRGWGEQFF	TGTGCCAGCAGCTTAGGGCAGGGAAGGGGATGGGGTGAGCAGTTCTTC
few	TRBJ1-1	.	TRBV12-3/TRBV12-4	CASSLDWAIAEAFF	TGTGCCAGCAGTTTAGATTGGGCAATCGCTGAAGCTTTCTTT
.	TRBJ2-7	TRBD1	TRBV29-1	CSVKTGGGYEQYF	TGCAGCGTGAAAACAGGGGGAGGCTACGAGCAGTACTTC
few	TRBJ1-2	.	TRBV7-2	CASSLGQQPTYGYTF	TGTGCCAGCAGCTTAGGCCAACAGCCAACTTATGGCTACACCTTC
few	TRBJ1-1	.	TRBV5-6	CASSLARGPTEAFF	TGTGCCAGCAGCTTGGCAAGAGGGCCCACTGAAGCTTTCTTT
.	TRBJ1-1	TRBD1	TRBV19	CASSPTGTTEAFF	TGTGCCAGTAGTCCGACAGGGACCACTGAAGCTTTCTTT
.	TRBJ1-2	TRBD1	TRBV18	CASSPGTVSYANYGYTF	TGTGCCAGCTCACCTGGGACAGTTAGTTATGCTAACTATGGCTACACCTTC
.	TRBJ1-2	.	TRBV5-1	CASSLEAVPVYGYTF	TGCGCCAGCAGCTTGGAGGCAGTTCCTGTCTATGGCTACACCTTC
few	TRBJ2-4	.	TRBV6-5	CASRGAGSGKNIQYF	TGTGCCAGCAGGGGGGCAGGGTCTGGTAAGAACATTCAGTACTTC
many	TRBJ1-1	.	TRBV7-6	CASSLGSLGEAFF	TGTGCCAGCAGCTTAGGGTCTTTAGGGGAAGCTTTCTTT
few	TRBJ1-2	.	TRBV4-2	CASSLALGDDYGYTF	TGTGCCAGCAGCCTCGCTCTTGGGGATGACTATGGCTACACCTTC
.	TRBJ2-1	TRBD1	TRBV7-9	CASSVPGTGRNEQFF	TGTGCCAGCAGCGTACCGGGGACAGGGAGAAATGAGCAGTTCTTC
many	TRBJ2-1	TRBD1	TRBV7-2	CASSRPGRGNEQFF	TGTGCCAGCAGCCGACCCGGCAGGGGGAATGAGCAGTTCTTC
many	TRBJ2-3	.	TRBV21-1	CASWGGASDTQYF	TGTGCCAGCTGGGGGGGGGCCTCAGATACGCAGTATTTT
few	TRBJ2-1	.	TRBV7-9	CASSLRGKENEQFF	TGTGCCAGCAGCTTACGGGGGAAGGAAAATGAGCAGTTCTTC
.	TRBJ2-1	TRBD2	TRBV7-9	CASSLSPGAGLYNEQFF	TGTGCCAGCAGCTTAAGTCCCGGAGCGGGACTTTACAATGAGCAGTTCTTC
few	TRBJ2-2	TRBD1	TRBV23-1	CASSRRDRSGGAGELFF	TGCGCCAGCAGTCGTCGGGACAGGTCCGGCGGGGCCGGGGAGCTGTTTTTT
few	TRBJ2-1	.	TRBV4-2	CASSQGAESYNEQFF	TGTGCCAGCAGCCAAGGTGCGGAGTCCTACAATGAGCAGTTCTTC
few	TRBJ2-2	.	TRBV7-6	CASTATGELFF	TGTGCCAGCACCGCGACCGGGGAGCTGTTTTTT
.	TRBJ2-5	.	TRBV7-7	CASSQAGTGYQETQYF	TGTGCTAGCAGCCAGGCGGGAACGGGGTACCAAGAGACCCAGTACTTC
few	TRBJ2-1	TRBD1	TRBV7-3	CASSLYRMTGVNEQFF	TGTGCCAGCAGCTTATACAGAATGACAGGGGTCAATGAGCAGTTCTTC
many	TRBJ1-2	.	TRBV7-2	CASSFRAGEGDYGYTF	TGTGCCAGCAGCTTTAGGGCGGGCGAAGGGGACTATGGCTACACCTTC
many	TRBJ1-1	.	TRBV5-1	CASRPGTKYTEAFF	TGCGCCAGTCGTCCCGGGACAAAATACACTGAAGCTTTCTTT
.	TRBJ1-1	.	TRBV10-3	CAISESWGLPNTEAFF	TGTGCCATCAGTGAGTCGTGGGGCCTTCCGAACACTGAAGCTTTCTTT